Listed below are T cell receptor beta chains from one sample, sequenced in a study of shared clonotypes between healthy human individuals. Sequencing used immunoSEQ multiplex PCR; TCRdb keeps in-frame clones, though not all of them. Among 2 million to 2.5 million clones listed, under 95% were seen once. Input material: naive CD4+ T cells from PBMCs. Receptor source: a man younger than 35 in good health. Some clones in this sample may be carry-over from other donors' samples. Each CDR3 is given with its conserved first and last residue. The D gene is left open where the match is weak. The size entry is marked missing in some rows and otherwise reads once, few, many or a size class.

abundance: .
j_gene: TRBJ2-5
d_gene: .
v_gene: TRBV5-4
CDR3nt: TGTGCCAGCAGCTTTCGGGGGACACAAGAGACCCAGTACTTC
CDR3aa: CASSFRGTQETQYF

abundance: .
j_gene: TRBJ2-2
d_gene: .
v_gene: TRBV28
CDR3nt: TGTGCCAGCAGTTTATTCAAGGAGCTGTTTTTT
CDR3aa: CASSLFKELFF

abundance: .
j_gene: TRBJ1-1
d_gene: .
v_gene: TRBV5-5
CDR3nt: TGTGCCAGCAGCCGGGGCAGCATTGGGGAAGCTTTCTTT
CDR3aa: CASSRGSIGEAFF

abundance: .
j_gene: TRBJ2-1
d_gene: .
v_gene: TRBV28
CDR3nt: TGTGCCAGCACCCAAGCGGGTTCAGCCTACAATGAGCAGTTCTTC
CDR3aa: CASTQAGSAYNEQFF

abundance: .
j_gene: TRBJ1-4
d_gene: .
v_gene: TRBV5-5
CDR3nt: TGTGCCAGCAGCTCGCTCAGGACGGAACGTGAAAAACTGTTTTTT
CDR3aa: CASSSLRTEREKLFF

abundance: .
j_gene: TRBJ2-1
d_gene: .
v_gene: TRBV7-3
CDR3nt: TGTGCCAGCAGCTTAAGGCGGGAAACCTACAATGAGCAGTTCTTC
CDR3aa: CASSLRRETYNEQFF

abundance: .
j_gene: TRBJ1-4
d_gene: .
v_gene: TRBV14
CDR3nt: TGTGCCAGCAGCCGAGGGACTCCGTCGGCCGAAAAACTGTTTTTT
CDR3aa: CASSRGTPSAEKLFF

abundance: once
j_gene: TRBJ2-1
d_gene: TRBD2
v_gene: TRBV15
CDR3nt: TGTGCCACCAGTCCGAGCGGGAGGGTCTCCTACAATGAGCAGTTCTTC
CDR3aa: CATSPSGRVSYNEQFF

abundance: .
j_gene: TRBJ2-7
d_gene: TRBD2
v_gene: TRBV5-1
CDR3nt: TGCGCCAGCAGCTTGGCGTCGGGAGGCCCCTACGAGCAGTACTTC
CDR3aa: CASSLASGGPYEQYF

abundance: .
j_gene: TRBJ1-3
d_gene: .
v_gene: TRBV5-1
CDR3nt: TGCGCCAGCAGCCTAGGCCCCCGGGGCTCCTCTGGAAACACCATATATTTT
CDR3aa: CASSLGPRGSSGNTIYF

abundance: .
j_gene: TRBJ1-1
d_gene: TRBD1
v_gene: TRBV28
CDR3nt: TGTGCCAGCAGTCGGTACAGGGGTGGCACTGAAGCTTTCTTT
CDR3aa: CASSRYRGGTEAFF

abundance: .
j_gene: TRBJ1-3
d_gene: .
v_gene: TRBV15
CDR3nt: TGTGCCACCAGCAGAGGTAGACCGATCGGGGTTGGAAACACCATATATTTT
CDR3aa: CATSRGRPIGVGNTIYF

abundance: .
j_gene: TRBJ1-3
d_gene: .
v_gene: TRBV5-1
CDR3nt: TGCGCCAGCAGCTCCTGGGGTACCTCTGGAAACACCATATATTTT
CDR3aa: CASSSWGTSGNTIYF

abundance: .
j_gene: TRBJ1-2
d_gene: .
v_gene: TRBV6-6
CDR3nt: TGTGCCAGCAGTTCTAAGTCGGAAGGTTATGGCTACACCTTC
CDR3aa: CASSSKSEGYGYTF

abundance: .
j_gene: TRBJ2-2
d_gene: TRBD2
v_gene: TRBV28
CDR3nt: TGTGCCAGCAGGGAGGCGGGAGCGAACGGGGAGCTGTTTTTT
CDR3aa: CASREAGANGELFF

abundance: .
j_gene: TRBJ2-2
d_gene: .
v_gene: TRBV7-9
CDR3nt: TGTGCCAGCAGCCCAGGGACACCGGTCGCCGGGGAGCTGTTTTTT
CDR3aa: CASSPGTPVAGELFF

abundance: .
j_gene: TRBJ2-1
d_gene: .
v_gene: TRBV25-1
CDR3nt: TGTGCCAGCAGTGAATATAAGAATGAGCAGTTCTTC
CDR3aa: CASSEYKNEQFF

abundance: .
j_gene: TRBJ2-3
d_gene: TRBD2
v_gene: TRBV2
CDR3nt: TGTGCCAGCAGTGCGCGGGAGGGCCGGGTAGATACGCAGTATTTT
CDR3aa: CASSAREGRVDTQYF

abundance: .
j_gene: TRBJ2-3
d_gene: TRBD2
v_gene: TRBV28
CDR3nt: TGTGCCAGCAGCCGACCCCCGGGACTAGCCATAACAGATACGCAGTATTTT
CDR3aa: CASSRPPGLAITDTQYF

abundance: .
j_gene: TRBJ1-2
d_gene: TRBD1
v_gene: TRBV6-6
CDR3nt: TGTGCCAGCAGACCTCAGGGGGCCGGCTATGGCTACACCTTC
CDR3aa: CASRPQGAGYGYTF

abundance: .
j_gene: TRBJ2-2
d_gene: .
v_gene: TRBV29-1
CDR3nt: TGCAGCGTTGGAGAACAGGTCTCCACGAACACCGGGGAGCTGTTTTTT
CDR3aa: CSVGEQVSTNTGELFF

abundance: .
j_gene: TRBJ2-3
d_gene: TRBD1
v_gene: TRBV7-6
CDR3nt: TGTGCCAGCAGCGCCTGGACAGGGCAGGAATTAGATACGCAGTATTTT
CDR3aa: CASSAWTGQELDTQYF